The sample holds many counts of the clone carrying this T cell receptor (beta chain). Those patients with uncontrolled infection, other autoimmune disease, pregnancy or lactation were excluded. The data were taken from a study of T cells in Graves' hyperthyroidism and ophthalmopathy. On the study more broadly: Sampling of peripheral blood happened at initial diagnosis, prior to any treatment.

The germline V gene has CDR1 MNHEY and CDR2 SMNVEV (reference sequence). The CDR3 covers 16 residues. Trimming cost V 5 bases and J 4 bases; bases outside gene matches: 12. RNA transcripts were the template for amplifying TCR beta CDR3 regions. With the HTBI primer set, the TCR CDR3 went through a first round of RT-PCR. In TCRdb, the multiplex PCR reads were re-called with MiXCR into one record per CDR3 protein. The data show about 710,000 distinct CDR3 sequences, with roughly 17% seen just once and around 7.7% held by the top ten. Sequences were obtained from blood. The rearrangement links TRBV27 to TRBJ2-7; 9 bases are a match to TRBD1. This receptor was taken from a man between 18 and 29 years old with Graves' hyperthyroidism. This CDR3 reads CASSVIPGTGSYEQYF. DNA for the CDR3: TGTGCCAGCAGTGTCATACCCGGGACAGGGAGTTACGAGCAGTACTTC.